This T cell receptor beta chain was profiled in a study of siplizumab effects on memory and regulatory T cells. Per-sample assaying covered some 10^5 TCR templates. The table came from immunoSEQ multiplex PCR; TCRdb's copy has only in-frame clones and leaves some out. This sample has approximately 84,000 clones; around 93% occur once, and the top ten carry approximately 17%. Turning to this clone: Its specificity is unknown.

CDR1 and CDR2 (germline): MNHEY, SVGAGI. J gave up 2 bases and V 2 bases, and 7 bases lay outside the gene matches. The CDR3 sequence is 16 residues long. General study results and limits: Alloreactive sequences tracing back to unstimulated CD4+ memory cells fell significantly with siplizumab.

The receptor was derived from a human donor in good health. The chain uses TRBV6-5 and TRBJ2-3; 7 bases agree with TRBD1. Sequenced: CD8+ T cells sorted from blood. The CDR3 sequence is CASSYGPDRVTDTQYF. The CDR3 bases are TGTGCCAGCAGTTACGGGCCAGACAGGGTCACAGATACGCAGTATTTT.